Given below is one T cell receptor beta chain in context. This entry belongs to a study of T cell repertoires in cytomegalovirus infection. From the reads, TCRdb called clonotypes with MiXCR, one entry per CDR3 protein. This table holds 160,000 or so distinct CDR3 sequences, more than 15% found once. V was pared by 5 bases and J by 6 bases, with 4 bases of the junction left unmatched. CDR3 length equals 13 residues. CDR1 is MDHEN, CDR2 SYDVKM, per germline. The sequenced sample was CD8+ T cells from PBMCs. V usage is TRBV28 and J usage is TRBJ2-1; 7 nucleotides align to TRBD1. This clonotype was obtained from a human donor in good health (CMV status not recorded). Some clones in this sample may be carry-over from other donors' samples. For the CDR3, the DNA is TGTGCCAGCAGTAGGACAGGTTCCAATGAGCAGTTCTTC. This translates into CASSRTGSNEQFF. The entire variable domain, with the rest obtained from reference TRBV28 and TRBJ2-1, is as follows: DVKVTQSSRYLVKRTGEKVFLECVQDMDHENMFWYRQDPGLGLRLIYFSYDVKMKEKGDIPEGYSVSREKKERFSLILESASTNQTSMYLCASSRTGSNEQFFGPGTRLTVL.